This T cell receptor beta chain was recovered during a study of blood T cell repertoires in COVID-19. About the study: COVID-19 samples from acute and convalescent phases originated in the United States, Italy and Spain. PBMCs, B-cell-depleted T cells, or T cells were the source of the cDNA or gDNA that made up the material.

V shed 6 bases, J shed 7 bases, and the junction held 0 bases outside the gene matches. The CDR3 consists of 12 residues. Per the original methods: Scientists estimated how many nucleated cells there were by amplifying reference gene primers. TCRdb's copy holds only in-frame clones and misses some; the assay was immunoSEQ multiplex PCR. The DNA was the basis for D and trimming; V, J and clone size are from that table. The table records around 180,000 clones, about 82% of them present only once. The TCR originated in a woman under 40 with acute or convalescent COVID-19. The chain uses TRBV12-3 or TRBV12-4 and TRBJ2-1; 10 bases are shared with TRBD1. The sequenced material came from peripheral blood. Here the CDR3 DNA reads TGTGCCAGCAGGGGACAGGGGAATGAGCAGTTCTTC. Its translation is CASRGQGNEQFF.